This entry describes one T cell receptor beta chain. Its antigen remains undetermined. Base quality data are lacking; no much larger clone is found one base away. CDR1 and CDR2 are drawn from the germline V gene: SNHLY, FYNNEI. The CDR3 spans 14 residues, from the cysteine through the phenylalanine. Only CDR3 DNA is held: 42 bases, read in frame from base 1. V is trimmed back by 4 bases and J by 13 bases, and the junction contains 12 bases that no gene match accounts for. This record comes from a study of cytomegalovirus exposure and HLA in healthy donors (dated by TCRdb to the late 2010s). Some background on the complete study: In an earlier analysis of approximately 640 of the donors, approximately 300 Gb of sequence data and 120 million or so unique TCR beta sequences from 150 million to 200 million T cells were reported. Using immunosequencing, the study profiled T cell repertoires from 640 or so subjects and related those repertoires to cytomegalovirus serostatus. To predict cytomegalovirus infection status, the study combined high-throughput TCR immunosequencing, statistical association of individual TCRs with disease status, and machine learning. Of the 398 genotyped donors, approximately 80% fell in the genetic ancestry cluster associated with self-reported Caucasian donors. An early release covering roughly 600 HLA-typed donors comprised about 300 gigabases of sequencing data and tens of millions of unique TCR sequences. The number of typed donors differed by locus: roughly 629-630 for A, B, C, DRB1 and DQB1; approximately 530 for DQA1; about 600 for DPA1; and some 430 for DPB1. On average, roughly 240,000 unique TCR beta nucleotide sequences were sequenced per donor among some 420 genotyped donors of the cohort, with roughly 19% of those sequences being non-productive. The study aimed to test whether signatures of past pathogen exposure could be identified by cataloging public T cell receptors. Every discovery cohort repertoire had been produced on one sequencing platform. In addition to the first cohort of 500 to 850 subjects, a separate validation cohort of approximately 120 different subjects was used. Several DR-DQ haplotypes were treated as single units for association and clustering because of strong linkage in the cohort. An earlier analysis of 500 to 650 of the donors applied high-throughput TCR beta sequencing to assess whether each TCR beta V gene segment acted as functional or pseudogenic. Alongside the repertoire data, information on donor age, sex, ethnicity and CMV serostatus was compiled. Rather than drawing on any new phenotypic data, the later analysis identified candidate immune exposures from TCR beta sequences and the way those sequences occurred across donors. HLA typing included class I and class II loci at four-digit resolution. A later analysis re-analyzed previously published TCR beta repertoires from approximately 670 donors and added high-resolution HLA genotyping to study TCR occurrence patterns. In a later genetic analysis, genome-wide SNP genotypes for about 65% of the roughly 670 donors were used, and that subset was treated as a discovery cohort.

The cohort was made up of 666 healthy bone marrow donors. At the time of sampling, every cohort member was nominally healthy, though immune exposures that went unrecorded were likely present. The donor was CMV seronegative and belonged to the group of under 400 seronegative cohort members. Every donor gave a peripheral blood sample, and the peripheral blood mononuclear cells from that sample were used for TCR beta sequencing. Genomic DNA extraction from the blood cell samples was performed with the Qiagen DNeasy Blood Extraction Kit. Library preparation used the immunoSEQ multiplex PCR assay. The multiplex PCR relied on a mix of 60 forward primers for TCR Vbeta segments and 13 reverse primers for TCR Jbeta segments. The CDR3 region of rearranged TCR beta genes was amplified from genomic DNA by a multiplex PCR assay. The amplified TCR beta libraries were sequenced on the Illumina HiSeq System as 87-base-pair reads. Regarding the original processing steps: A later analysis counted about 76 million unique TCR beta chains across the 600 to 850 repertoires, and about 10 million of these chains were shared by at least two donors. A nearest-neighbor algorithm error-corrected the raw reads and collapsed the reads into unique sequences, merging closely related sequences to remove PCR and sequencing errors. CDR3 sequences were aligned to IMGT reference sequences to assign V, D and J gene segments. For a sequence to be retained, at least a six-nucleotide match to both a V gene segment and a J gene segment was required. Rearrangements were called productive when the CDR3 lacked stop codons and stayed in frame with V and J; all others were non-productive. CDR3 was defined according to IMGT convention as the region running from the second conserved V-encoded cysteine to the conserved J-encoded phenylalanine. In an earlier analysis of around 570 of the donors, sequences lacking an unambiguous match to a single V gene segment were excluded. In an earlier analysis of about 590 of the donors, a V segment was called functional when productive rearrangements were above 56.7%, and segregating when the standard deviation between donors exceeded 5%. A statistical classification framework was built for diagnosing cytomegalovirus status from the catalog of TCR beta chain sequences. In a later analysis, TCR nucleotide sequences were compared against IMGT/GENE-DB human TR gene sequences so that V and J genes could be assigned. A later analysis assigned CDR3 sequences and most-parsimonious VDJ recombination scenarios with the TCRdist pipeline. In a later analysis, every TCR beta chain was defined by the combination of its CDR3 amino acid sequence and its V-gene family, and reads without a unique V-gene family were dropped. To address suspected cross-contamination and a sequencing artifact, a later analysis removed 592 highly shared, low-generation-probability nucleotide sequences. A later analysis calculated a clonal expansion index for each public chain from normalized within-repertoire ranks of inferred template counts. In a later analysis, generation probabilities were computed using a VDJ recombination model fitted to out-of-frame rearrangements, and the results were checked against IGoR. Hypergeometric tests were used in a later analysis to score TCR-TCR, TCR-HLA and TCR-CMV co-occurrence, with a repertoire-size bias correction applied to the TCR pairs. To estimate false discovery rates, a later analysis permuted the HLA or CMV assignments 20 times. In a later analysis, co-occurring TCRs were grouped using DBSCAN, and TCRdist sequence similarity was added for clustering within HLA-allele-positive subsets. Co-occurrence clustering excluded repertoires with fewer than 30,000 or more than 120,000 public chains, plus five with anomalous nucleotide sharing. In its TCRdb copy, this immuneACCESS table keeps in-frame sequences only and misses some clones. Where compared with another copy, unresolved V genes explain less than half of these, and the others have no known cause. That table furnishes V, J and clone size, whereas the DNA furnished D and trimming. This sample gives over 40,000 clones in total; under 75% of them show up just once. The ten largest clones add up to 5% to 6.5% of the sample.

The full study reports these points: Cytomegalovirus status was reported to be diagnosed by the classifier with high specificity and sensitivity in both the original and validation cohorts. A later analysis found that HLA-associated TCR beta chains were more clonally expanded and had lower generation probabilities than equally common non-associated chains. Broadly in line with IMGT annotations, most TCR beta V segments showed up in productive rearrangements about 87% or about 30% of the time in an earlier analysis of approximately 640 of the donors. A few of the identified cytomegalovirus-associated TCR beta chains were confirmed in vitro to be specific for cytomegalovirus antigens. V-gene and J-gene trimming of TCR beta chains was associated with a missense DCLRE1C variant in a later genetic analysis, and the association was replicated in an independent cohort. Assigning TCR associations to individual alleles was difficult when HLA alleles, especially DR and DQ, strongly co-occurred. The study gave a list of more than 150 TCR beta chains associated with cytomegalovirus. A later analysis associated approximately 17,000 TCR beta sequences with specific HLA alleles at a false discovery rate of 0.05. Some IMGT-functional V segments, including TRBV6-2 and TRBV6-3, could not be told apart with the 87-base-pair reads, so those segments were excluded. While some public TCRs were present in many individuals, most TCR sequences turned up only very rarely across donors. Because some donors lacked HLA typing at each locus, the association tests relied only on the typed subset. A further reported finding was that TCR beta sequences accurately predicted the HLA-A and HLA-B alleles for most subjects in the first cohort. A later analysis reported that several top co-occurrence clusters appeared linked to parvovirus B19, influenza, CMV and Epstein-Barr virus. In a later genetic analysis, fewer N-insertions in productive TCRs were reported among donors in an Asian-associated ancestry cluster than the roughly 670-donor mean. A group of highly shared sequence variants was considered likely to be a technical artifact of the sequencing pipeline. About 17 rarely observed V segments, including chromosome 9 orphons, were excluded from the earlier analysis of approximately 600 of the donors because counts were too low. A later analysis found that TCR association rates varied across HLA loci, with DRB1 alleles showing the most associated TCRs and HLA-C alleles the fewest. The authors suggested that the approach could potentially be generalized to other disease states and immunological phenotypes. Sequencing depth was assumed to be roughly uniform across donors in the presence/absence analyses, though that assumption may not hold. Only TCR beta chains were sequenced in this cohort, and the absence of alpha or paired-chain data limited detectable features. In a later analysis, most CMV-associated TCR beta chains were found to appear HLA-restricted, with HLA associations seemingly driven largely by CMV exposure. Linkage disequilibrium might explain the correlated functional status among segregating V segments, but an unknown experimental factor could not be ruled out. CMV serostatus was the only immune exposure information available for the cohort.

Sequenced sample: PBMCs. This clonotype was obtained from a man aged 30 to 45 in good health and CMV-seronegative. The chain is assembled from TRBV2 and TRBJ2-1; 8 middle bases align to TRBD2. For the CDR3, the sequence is CASSVTWREVEQFF. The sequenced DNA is TGTGCCAGCAGTGTAACGTGGCGGGAGGTCGAACAGTTCTTC.